The rows below give T cell receptor beta chains drawn from one sample of a study of a mutant IDH1 vaccine in newly diagnosed glioma. Assay used: immunoSEQ multiplex PCR; TCRdb lists only in-frame clones, some missing. The repertoire includes about 62,000 clones, under 85% of them detected once, and roughly 4% sits in the top ten. These TCRs are of unknown antigen specificity. Source: PBMCs, taken from a glioma patient whose treatment included an IDH1 peptide vaccine. These receptors were taken from a man younger than 40 with glioma. Both conserved end residues are trimmed from each CDR3. Expanded clones get a size class; other rows say once, few or many, or leave the size out.

J: TRBJ1-2
V: TRBV11-2
size: -
CDR3: ASSLPGSYHI

J: TRBJ2-7
V: TRBV4-1
size: -
CDR3: ASSSDLSSYEQY

J: TRBJ2-2
V: TRBV27
size: -
CDR3: ASSSPLWTGDTGELF

J: TRBJ2-1
V: TRBV5-4
size: -
CDR3: ASSGLGNEQF

J: TRBJ2-3
V: TRBV19
size: -
CDR3: ASSIGAGRSGTQY

J: TRBJ1-4
V: TRBV11-2
size: -
CDR3: ASSLDTGGRKLF

J: TRBJ2-7
V: TRBV11-2
size: -
CDR3: ASSFARTGTYEQY

J: TRBJ1-1
V: TRBV6-5
size: -
CDR3: ASRTGGRTEAF

J: TRBJ1-5
V: TRBV28
size: -
CDR3: ASSVIGQGSNQPQH

J: TRBJ2-3
V: TRBV5-6
size: -
CDR3: ASSLATESSTDTQY

J: TRBJ1-6
V: TRBV7-9
size: -
CDR3: ASSLGQPQGAPLH

J: TRBJ2-7
V: TRBV5-6
size: -
CDR3: ASSFNPSSYEQY

J: TRBJ1-1
V: TRBV7-9
size: once
CDR3: ASSLERNTEAF

J: TRBJ1-1
V: TRBV14
size: -
CDR3: ASSLTRTATEAF

J: TRBJ2-5
V: TRBV5-1
size: -
CDR3: ASSSNYRVGETQY

J: -
V: TRBV7-9
size: -
CDR3: ASSSLGQGGWNEQY

J: TRBJ1-4
V: TRBV7-9
size: -
CDR3: ASSPTGLLGAV

J: TRBJ1-4
V: TRBV7-6
size: few
CDR3: ASSPRTGPNEKLF

J: TRBJ2-3
V: TRBV19
size: -
CDR3: ASSKVAGFRTDTQY

J: TRBJ1-3
V: TRBV27
size: once
CDR3: ASSLGVSGNTIY

J: TRBJ1-1
V: TRBV6-5
size: -
CDR3: ASSLGQNTEAF

J: TRBJ2-3
V: TRBV7-8
size: -
CDR3: ASSPSSDRADTQY

J: TRBJ1-5
V: TRBV4-2
size: -
CDR3: ASSQPASGVYSNQPQH

J: TRBJ2-7
V: TRBV7-6
size: -
CDR3: ASSLDAGGSYEQY

J: TRBJ1-5
V: TRBV15
size: -
CDR3: ATSRVGNQPQH

J: TRBJ2-6
V: TRBV6-1
size: -
CDR3: ASSALSSGANVLT

J: TRBJ1-6
V: TRBV30
size: few
CDR3: AWAGQSNSPLH

J: TRBJ2-3
V: TRBV21-1
size: -
CDR3: ASPSSQY

J: TRBJ1-1
V: TRBV27
size: -
CDR3: ASSPGTAHTEAF

J: TRBJ1-4
V: TRBV19
size: once
CDR3: ASSKATGWTNEKLF

J: TRBJ1-1
V: TRBV7-2
size: few
CDR3: ASSLAVPTEAF

J: TRBJ2-5
V: TRBV5-4
size: once
CDR3: ASSLEGVVGKETQY

J: TRBJ1-1
V: TRBV9
size: -
CDR3: ASSVTGGLGDTEAF

J: TRBJ1-1
V: TRBV29-1
size: -
CDR3: SASKGPGTEAF

J: TRBJ1-1
V: TRBV12-5
size: -
CDR3: ASGLTGSTEAF

J: TRBJ1-1
V: TRBV5-4
size: -
CDR3: ASSPGQRNTEAF

J: TRBJ1-1
V: TRBV5-6
size: -
CDR3: ASSLSPGPLNTEAF

J: TRBJ1-1
V: TRBV30
size: -
CDR3: AWSQTGRYTEAF

J: TRBJ2-3
V: TRBV15
size: -
CDR3: ATSSRRDSEHTDTQY

J: TRBJ2-7
V: TRBV2
size: -
CDR3: ASSVGGTGSYEQY

J: TRBJ2-1
V: TRBV5-1
size: once
CDR3: ASSLVHGEGHEQF

J: TRBJ2-1
V: TRBV10-3
size: few
CDR3: AISDSPSSYNEQF

J: TRBJ1-2
V: TRBV5-1
size: -
CDR3: ASSSGTGTKDGYT

J: TRBJ1-5
V: TRBV28
size: -
CDR3: ASSPPGGNQPQH

J: TRBJ2-6
V: TRBV18
size: -
CDR3: ASSPTGGLAGANVLT

J: TRBJ1-1
V: TRBV7-9
size: -
CDR3: ASSISPRGTEAF

J: TRBJ1-5
V: TRBV15
size: -
CDR3: ATSTRSNQPQH

J: TRBJ1-1
V: TRBV6-5
size: -
CDR3: ASSYSGKTEAF

J: TRBJ2-7
V: TRBV5-1
size: once
CDR3: ASSFRDRGPYEQY

J: TRBJ1-1
V: TRBV5-1
size: few
CDR3: ASSFRDTRKGSEAF

J: TRBJ2-6
V: TRBV2
size: -
CDR3: ASSDYPEKSSGANVLT

J: TRBJ2-2
V: TRBV7-9
size: -
CDR3: ASSLAGEVNTGELF